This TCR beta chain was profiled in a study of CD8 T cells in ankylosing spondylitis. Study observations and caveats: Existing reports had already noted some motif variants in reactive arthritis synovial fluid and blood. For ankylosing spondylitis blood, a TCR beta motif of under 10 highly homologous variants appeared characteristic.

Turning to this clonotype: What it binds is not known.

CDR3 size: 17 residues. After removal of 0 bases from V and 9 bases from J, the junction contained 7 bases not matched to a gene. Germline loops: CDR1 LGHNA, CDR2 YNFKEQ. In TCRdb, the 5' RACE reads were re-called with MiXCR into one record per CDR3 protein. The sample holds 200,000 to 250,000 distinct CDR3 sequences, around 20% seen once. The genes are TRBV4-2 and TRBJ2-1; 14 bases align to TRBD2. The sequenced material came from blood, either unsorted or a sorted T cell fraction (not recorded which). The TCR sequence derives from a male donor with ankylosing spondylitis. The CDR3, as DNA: TGTGCCAGCAGCCAAGATCAACATGGGACTAGCGGGGGTGAGCAGTTCTTC. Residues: CASSQDQHGTSGGEQFF.